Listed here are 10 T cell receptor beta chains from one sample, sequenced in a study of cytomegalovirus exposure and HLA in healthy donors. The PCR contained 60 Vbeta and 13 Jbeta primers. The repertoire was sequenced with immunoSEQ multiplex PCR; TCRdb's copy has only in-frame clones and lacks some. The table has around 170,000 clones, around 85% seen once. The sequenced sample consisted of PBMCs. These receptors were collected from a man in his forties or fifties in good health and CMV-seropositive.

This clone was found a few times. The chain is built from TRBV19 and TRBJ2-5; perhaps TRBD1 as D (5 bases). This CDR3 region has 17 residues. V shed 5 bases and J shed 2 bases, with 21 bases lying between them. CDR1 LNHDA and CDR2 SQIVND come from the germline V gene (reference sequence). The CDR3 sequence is CASSVGETAPGQETQYF. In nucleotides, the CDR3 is TGTGCCAGTAGTGTAGGAGAGACAGCCCCTGGACAAGAGACCCAGTACTTC.

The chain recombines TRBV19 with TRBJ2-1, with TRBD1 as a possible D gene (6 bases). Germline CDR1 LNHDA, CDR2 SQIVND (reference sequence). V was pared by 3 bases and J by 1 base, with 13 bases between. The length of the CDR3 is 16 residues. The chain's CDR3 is CASSILPQGSYNEQFF. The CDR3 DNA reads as TGTGCCAGTAGTATTCTCCCGCAGGGGTCCTACAATGAGCAGTTCTTC. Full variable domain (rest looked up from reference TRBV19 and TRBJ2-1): DGGITQSPKYLFRKEGQNVTLSCEQNLNHDAMYWYRQDPGQGLRLIYYSQIVNDFQKGDIAEGYSVSREKKESFPLTVTSAQKNPTAFYLCASSILPQGSYNEQFFGPGTRLTVL.

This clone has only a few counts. The CDR3 sequence is CASSPLGAQSTNTGELFF. CDR3 in DNA: TGTGCCAGCTCACCACTGGGGGCACAAAGTACGAACACCGGGGAGCTGTTTTTT. The chain uses TRBV18 and TRBJ2-2; a weak D match, TRBD1 (6 bases). V lost 1 base, J lost 0 bases, and 15 bases lay in between. The germline V gene encodes CDR1 KGHSH and CDR2 LQKENI. There are 18 residues in the CDR3.

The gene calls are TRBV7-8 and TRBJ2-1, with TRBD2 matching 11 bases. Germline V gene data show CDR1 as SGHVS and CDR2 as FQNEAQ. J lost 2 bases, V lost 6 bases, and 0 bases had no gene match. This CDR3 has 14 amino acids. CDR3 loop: CASSSGGAYNEQFF. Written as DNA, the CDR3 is TGTGCCAGCAGTAGCGGGGGGGCCTACAATGAGCAGTTCTTC.

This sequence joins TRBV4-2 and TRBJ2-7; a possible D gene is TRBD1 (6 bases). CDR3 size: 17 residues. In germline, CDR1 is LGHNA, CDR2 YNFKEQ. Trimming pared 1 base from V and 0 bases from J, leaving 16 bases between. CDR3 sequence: CASSQGLGQAFSYEQYF. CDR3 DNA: TGTGCCAGCAGCCAAGGCCTGGGACAAGCCTTCTCCTACGAGCAGTACTTC.

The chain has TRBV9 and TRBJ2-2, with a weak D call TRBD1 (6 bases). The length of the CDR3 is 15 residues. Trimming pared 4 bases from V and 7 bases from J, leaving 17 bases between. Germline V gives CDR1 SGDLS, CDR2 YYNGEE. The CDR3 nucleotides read TGTGCCAGCAGCCCCCCTGGCGGCAGGGGCGGGGAGCTGTTTTTT. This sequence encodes CASSPPGGRGGELFF.

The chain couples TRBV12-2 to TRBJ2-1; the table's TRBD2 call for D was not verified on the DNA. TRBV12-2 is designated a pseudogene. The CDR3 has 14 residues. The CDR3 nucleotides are TGTGCAAGTCGCTTTAGCAGATCCTACAATGAGCAGTTCTTC. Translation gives CASRFSRSYNEQFF.

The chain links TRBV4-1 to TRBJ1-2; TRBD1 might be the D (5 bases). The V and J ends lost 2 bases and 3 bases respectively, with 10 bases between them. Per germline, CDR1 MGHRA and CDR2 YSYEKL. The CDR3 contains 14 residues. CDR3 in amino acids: CASSQPGWDYGYTF. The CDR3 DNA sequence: TGCGCCAGCAGCCAACCAGGGTGGGACTATGGCTACACCTTC.

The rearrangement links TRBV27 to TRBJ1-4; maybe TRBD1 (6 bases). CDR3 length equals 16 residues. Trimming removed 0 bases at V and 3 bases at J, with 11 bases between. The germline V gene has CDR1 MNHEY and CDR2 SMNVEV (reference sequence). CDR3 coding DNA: TGTGCCAGCAGTTTATCGATCGGGGGGCCTAATGAAAAACTGTTTTTT. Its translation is CASSLSIGGPNEKLFF. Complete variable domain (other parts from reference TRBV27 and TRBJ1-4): EAQVTQNPRYLITVTGKKLTVTCSQNMNHEYMSWYRQDPGLGLRQIYYSMNVEVTDKGDVPEGYKVSRKEKRNFPLILESPSPNQTSLYFCASSLSIGGPNEKLFFGSGTQLSVL.

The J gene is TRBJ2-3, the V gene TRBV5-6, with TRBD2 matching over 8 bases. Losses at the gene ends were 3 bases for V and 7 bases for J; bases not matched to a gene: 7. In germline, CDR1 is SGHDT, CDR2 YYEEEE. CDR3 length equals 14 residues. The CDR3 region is CASSSGGADNTQYF. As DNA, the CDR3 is TGTGCCAGCAGCTCCGGGGGGGCCGACAATACGCAGTATTTT.